The 9 T cell receptor beta chains given below trace back to one sample, sequenced in a study of cytotoxic CD8 clonotypes in ibrutinib-treated CLL. TCRdb's table, derived via immunoSEQ multiplex PCR, lists solely in-frame clones and lacks some. This table has some 140,000 clones, approximately 90% appearing once. This specimen consisted of PBMCs, obtained after 12 months of ibrutinib treatment. The receptors here all came from a human donor with chronic lymphocytic leukemia.

The chain carries TRBV7-2 and TRBJ1-4, with D unclear. CDR3 size: 13 residues. Germline-derived CDR1 and CDR2 are SGHTA and FQGNSA. Trimming took off 5 bases at V and 7 bases at J, with 11 bases between the two ends. CDR3 amino acids: CASSLVMGEKLFF. Here the CDR3 DNA reads TGTGCCAGCAGCCTGGTCATGGGTGAAAAACTGTTTTTT. Drawing the rest from reference TRBV7-2 and TRBJ1-4, the complete variable domain is GAGVSQSPSNKVTEKGKDVELRCDPISGHTALYWYRQSLGQGLEFLIYFQGNSAPDKSGLPSDRFSAERTGGSVSTLTIQRTQQEDSAVYLCASSLVMGEKLFFGSGTQLSVL.

The chain has TRBV18 and TRBJ2-7; D call uncertain. Germline values: CDR1 KGHSH, CDR2 LQKENI. The CDR3 loop spans 15 amino acids. V was cut by 4 bases and J by 2 bases, with 15 bases left in between. The CDR3 loop reads CASSLGWPGAYEQYF. The CDR3 DNA reads TGTGCCAGCTCACTAGGGTGGCCTGGGGCCTACGAGCAGTACTTC.

The V call is TRBV4-2, the J call TRBJ2-2, with 7 bases fitting TRBD1. Germline CDR1 LGHNA, CDR2 YNFKEQ. This CDR3 region has 17 residues. J was trimmed by 1 base and V by 5 bases; bases with no gene match: 10. CDR3 sequence (DNA): TGTGCCAGCAGCTCAATTACCCGGACAGGGAACACCGGGGAGCTGTTTTTT. It yields the protein CASSSITRTGNTGELFF.

This clone has only one observation. This chain joins TRBV4-3 and TRBJ2-7; the match to TRBD2 covers 10 bases. The CDR3 length is 17 residues. After removal of 0 bases from V and 3 bases from J, the junction contained 8 bases not matched to a gene. Germline CDR1 is LGHNA and CDR2 is YSLEER. Here the CDR3 DNA reads TGCGCCAGCAGCCAAGATCGAGCGACTAGCGGGTTCTACGAGCAGTACTTC. Translated, it gives CASSQDRATSGFYEQYF.

The chain combines TRBV10-3 with TRBJ2-1; TRBD1 matches 9 bases. This CDR3 spans 16 amino acids. Trimming removed 2 bases from V and 6 bases from J; junction bases left unmatched: 8. The germline V gene encodes CDR1 ENHRY and CDR2 SYGVKD. CDR3 sequence: CAISEPPGQGVNEQFF. The DNA of the CDR3 is TGTGCCATCAGTGAGCCTCCGGGACAGGGAGTCAATGAGCAGTTCTTC.

This chain uses TRBV28 with TRBJ2-3, with TRBD2 as a possible D gene (6 bases). V lost 7 bases, J lost 3 bases, and 20 bases lay in between. The germline V gene has CDR1 MDHEN and CDR2 SYDVKM. This CDR3 is 16 amino acids long. The CDR3 DNA is TGTGCCAGCATTCCACCCCACGGGAGAGGGACAGATACGCAGTATTTT. This codes for CASIPPHGRGTDTQYF.

In its sample, this clone was seen a few times. The identical CDR3 is also encoded by other nucleotide sequences in the sample. Here the CDR3 reads CASSDFYEQYF. The DNA for the CDR3 is TGTGCCAGCAGTGACTTTTACGAGCAGTACTTC. The chain links TRBV2 to TRBJ2-7, with unresolved D. CDR1 and CDR2 from the germline V gene are SNHLY and FYNNEI. The V and J ends lost 3 bases and 4 bases respectively, with 4 bases between them. This CDR3 comprises 11 residues.

The J gene is TRBJ1-2, the V gene TRBV28, with D unclear. In germline, CDR1 is MDHEN, CDR2 SYDVKM. CDR3 length: 11 residues. V dropped 5 bases and J dropped 4 bases, with 5 bases sitting between them. CDR3 in DNA: TGTGCCAGCAGTCCTTCCTATGGCTACACCTTC. Translated, it gives CASSPSYGYTF.

This sequence joins TRBV29-1 and TRBJ2-1, with 10 positions matching TRBD2. V dropped 3 bases and J dropped 10; count of bases not matched to a gene: 9. Looked up from germline, CDR1 is SQVTM and CDR2 is ANQGSEA. The CDR3 has 14 residues. CDR3 DNA sequence: TGCAGCGTTGATGGCCTAGCGGGAGCGAGGGAGCAGTTCTTC. Residues: CSVDGLAGAREQFF.